This T cell receptor (beta chain) was captured by sequencing in a study of tumor-infiltrating lymphocytes in primary liver carcinoma. Study as a whole: Surgery removed the patients' primary liver carcinoma.

The CDR3 spans 15 residues. Germline trimming cut 4 bases from V and 5 bases from J; bases unmatched to any gene: 7. Germline CDR1 reads MNHNY; CDR2 reads SVGAGI (reference sequence). With roughly 0.5 ug total RNA as template and a constant-region primer, TCR beta cDNA was made. Sequencing libraries for TCR beta derived from three nested multiplex PCR rounds that used slightly modified ARM-PCR. Amplification in the first two PCR rounds was performed using TRBV1-TRBV30 forward primers and a C-beta reverse primer for 10 cycles each. TCRdb redid the calling of the multiplex PCR reads with MiXCR, one entry per CDR3 protein. Of some 190,000 distinct CDR3 sequences listed, about 60% are singletons. They got blood RNA out of unsorted whole blood and also pulled out germline DNA. Findings and limits, study-wide: A significantly higher top-250-clone fraction was recorded for tumors than for blood (p = 0.039). Bulk unsorted samples prevented comparison of CD4+ and CD8+ repertoires.

A word on this clonotype: Its antigen is not known.

Sequencing was done on a sample of peripheral blood. The chain has TRBV6-6 and TRBJ2-3, with 9 bases lining up with TRBD1. The receptor was isolated from a man aged 35 to 55 with primary liver carcinoma and hepatitis B virus infection. The CDR3 DNA reads TGTGCCAGCAGTTTAGGGACAGGGCCTGGAGATACGCAGTATTTT. This gives the protein CASSLGTGPGDTQYF.